Listed here are 25 T cell receptor beta chains from one sample, sequenced in a study of T cell changes during pregnancy in multiple sclerosis. Sequenced by immunoSEQ multiplex PCR; TCRdb stores in-frame clones only, minus some. The sample comprises under 85,000 clones, 94% of which are singletons, and about 0.5% rests with the top ten. The sequencing here drew on peripheral blood, taken in the third trimester of pregnancy. These receptors were collected from a female donor with multiple sclerosis, enrolled in a pregnancy study.

With respect to this clone: At one boundary the junction diverges from the germline segment, which might be a read error. This chain connects TRBV5-6 to TRBJ2-6; the match to TRBD1 covers 10 bases. CDR1 is SGHDT, CDR2 YYEEEE, per germline. The CDR3 is made up of 12 amino acids. This CDR3 reads CASSRGQGSGSF. DNA for the CDR3: TGTGCCAGCAGCCGGGGACAGGGGTCTGGGTCTTTC. The variable domain in full, completed from reference TRBV5-6 and TRBJ2-6, reads DAGVTQSPTHLIKTRGQQVTLRCSPKSGHDTVSWYQQALGQGPQFIFQYYEEEERQRGNFPDRFSGHQFPNYSSELNVNALLLGDSALYLCASSRGQGSGSFGAGSRLTVL.

This chain uses TRBV4-1 with TRBJ1-1, with a possible D match to TRBD1 (5 bases). V shed 6 bases and J shed 0 bases, with 11 bases lying between them. There are 14 residues in the CDR3. CDR1 is MGHRA and CDR2 is YSYEKL in the germline V gene. The chain's CDR3 is CASRGPLMNTEAFF. The CDR3 region has the DNA TGCGCCAGCAGGGGGCCTCTAATGAACACTGAAGCTTTCTTT.

The chain is built from TRBV5-4 and TRBJ1-6, with TRBD1 matching 9 bases. This CDR3 has 14 residues. With 4 bases clipped from V and 15 bases from J, the junction kept 11 bases outside the gene matches. The germline V gene has CDR1 SGHNT and CDR2 YYREEE (reference sequence). The chain's CDR3 is CASSRVDRGGHLHF. CDR3 bases: TGTGCCAGCAGCCGCGTGGACAGGGGAGGTCACCTCCACTTT.

This chain connects TRBV10-2 to TRBJ1-6, with no clear D. V was trimmed by 8 bases and J by 7 bases, leaving 9 bases between them. The CDR3 runs 12 residues. Germline values: CDR1 WSHSY, CDR2 SAAADI. CDR3 DNA sequence: TGCGCCAGCCGGAGGGAAAATTCACCCCTCCACTTT. Its translation is CASRRENSPLHF.

The chain has TRBV11-3 and TRBJ1-1, with a possible D match to TRBD1 (5 bases). CDR3 length: 16 amino acids. The V gene's germline CDR1 is SGHNT and CDR2 YENEEA. Trimming stripped 2 bases from V and 1 base from J, with 14 bases between. CDR3 protein: CASSLRRGGKNTEAFF. Written as DNA, the CDR3 is TGTGCCAGCAGCTTACGGAGGGGCGGAAAGAACACTGAAGCTTTCTTT.

This chain connects TRBV4-1 to TRBJ1-1, with D possibly matching TRBD1 (5 bases). The germline CDR1 and CDR2 sequences are MGHRA and YSYEKL. The CDR3 has 12 amino acids. Trimming took 1 base from V and 10 from J, leaving 10 bases between them. In nucleotides, the CDR3 is TGCGCCAGCAGCCAAGTGTTAGGGGCAGCTTTCTTT. Its translation is CASSQVLGAAFF.

The chain is built from TRBV28 and TRBJ1-2, with TRBD1 identical over 9 bases. From germline, CDR1 is MDHEN and CDR2 SYDVKM. The CDR3 has 16 residues. V lost 8 bases, J lost 2 bases, and 12 bases stayed unmatched. In DNA form, the CDR3 reads TGTGCCAGCGCCTTTAGGGACAGGGTAGCAAACTATGGCTACACCTTC. Protein: CASAFRDRVANYGYTF.

V usage is TRBV9 and J usage is TRBJ1-3; TRBD1 might be the D (5 bases). Germline assignment: CDR1 SGDLS and CDR2 YYNGEE. V was cut by 3 bases and J by 4 bases, with 11 bases left in between. This CDR3 is built from 14 residues. CDR3 loop: CASSGTGAGNTIYF. DNA of the CDR3: TGTGCCAGCAGCGGCACAGGTGCAGGAAACACCATATATTTT.

The chain carries TRBV2 and TRBJ1-2; D is possibly TRBD1 (5 bases). Germline loops: CDR1 SNHLY, CDR2 FYNNEI. V lost 3 bases and J 4 bases, leaving 12 bases between the germline ends. The CDR3 runs to 14 residues. This chain's CDR3 is CASSEQGSSYGYTF. CDR3 DNA: TGTGCCAGCAGTGAGCAGGGATCGAGCTATGGCTACACCTTC.

This chain uses TRBV6-5 with TRBJ1-2, with 7 positions matching TRBD1. Germline CDR1 and CDR2: MNHEY and SVGAGI. The length of the CDR3 is 14 residues. V lost 0 bases, J lost 6 bases, and 4 bases stayed unmatched. The CDR3 bases are TGTGCCAGCAGTTACTCGGCAGGGGGGAATGGCTACACCTTC. This sequence encodes CASSYSAGGNGYTF.

The V and J genes are TRBV5-6 and TRBJ1-2; a weak D match, TRBD1 (6 bases). The V gene lost 0 bases and the J gene lost 4 bases, with 25 bases spanning the gap. CDR3 size: 19 residues. Germline CDR1 reads SGHDT; CDR2 reads YYEEEE. The CDR3 DNA sequence: TGTGCCAGCAGCTTGGAAGGTGGACGATTTGGGGGGGCGAGCTATGGCTACACCTTC. It codes for CASSLEGGRFGGASYGYTF.

This sequence joins TRBV10-3 and TRBJ2-3, with D tentatively TRBD1 (6 bases). Germline CDR1 is ENHRY and CDR2 is SYGVKD. The CDR3 spans 12 residues. V lost 11 bases and J 4 bases, leaving 13 bases between the germline ends. The CDR3 sequence is CAVQGWADTQYF. CDR3 coding DNA: TGTGCCGTACAGGGTTGGGCAGATACGCAGTATTTT.

The chain combines TRBV5-1 with TRBJ2-7; maybe TRBD1 (7 bases). Trimming took 4 bases from V and 3 from J, leaving 17 bases between them. Germline V CDR1 and CDR2: SGHRS, YFSETQ. There are 15 residues in the CDR3. CDR3 nucleotide sequence: TGCGCCAGCAGCCGTACAGGGGACTGGAACTACGAGCAGTACTTC. Translated, it gives CASSRTGDWNYEQYF.

This chain uses TRBV7-2 with TRBJ1-3, with 10 bases that match TRBD1. The CDR3 spans 14 residues. The junction had 8 bases not matched to a gene; V was cut back by 5 bases and J by 10 bases. From germline, CDR1 is SGHTA and CDR2 FQGNSA. The CDR3: CASSADRGPRTIYF. The CDR3, as DNA: TGTGCCAGCAGCGCAGACAGGGGGCCACGGACCATATATTTT.

The rearrangement links TRBV19 to TRBJ2-7, with 8 bases matching TRBD1. Germline assignment: CDR1 LNHDA and CDR2 SQIVND (reference sequence). V lost 5 bases, J lost 1 base, and 4 bases stayed unmatched. This CDR3 region has 14 residues. The CDR3: CASSQTGASYEQYF. In nucleotides, the CDR3 is TGTGCCAGTAGTCAGACAGGGGCATCCTACGAGCAGTACTTC. The whole variable domain, remainder taken from reference TRBV19 and TRBJ2-7, is DGGITQSPKYLFRKEGQNVTLSCEQNLNHDAMYWYRQDPGQGLRLIYYSQIVNDFQKGDIAEGYSVSREKKESFPLTVTSAQKNPTAFYLCASSQTGASYEQYFGPGTRLTVT.

The rearrangement joins TRBV6-5 to TRBJ2-5, with 12 bases matching TRBD1. This CDR3 contains 16 residues. CDR1 is MNHEY, CDR2 SVGAGI, per germline. V dropped 2 bases and J dropped 4; count of bases not matched to a gene: 5. The CDR3 DNA sequence: TGTGCCAGCAGTTACCGCGGGGACAGGGGGCCAGAGACCCAGTACTTC. Amino acids: CASSYRGDRGPETQYF.

This chain links TRBV4-2 with TRBJ2-2, with 15 bases matching TRBD2. The CDR3 runs to 19 residues. The germline V gene has CDR1 LGHNA and CDR2 YNFKEQ. J gave up 4 bases and V 3 bases, and 9 bases lay outside the gene matches. The CDR3 DNA reads TGTGCCAGCAGCCACCCCCGGACTAGCGGGGGGGTCTCCACCGGGGAGCTGTTTTTT. As protein: CASSHPRTSGGVSTGELFF.

The chain links TRBV30 to TRBJ1-2, with D tentatively TRBD1 (6 bases). Trimming took off 0 bases at V and 8 bases at J, with 16 bases between the two ends. The CDR3 is 14 amino acids. In germline, CDR1 is GTSNPN, CDR2 SVGIG (reference sequence). CDR3 loop: CAWSVLGGAGGYTF. For the CDR3, the DNA is TGTGCCTGGAGTGTTCTGGGGGGGGCCGGAGGCTACACCTTC.

The chain employs TRBV9 and TRBJ2-3; 8 bases are a match to TRBD2. V was pared by 4 bases and J by 2 bases, with 9 bases of the junction left unmatched. Looked up from germline, CDR1 is SGDLS and CDR2 is YYNGEE. The CDR3 extends over 16 amino acids. CDR3 coding DNA: TGTGCCAGCAGCAGGGCGGGGGGAAGAGCCACAGATACGCAGTATTTT. Its protein is CASSRAGGRATDTQYF.

This clone was counted once. V is TRBV9 and J is TRBJ2-5; 7 positions match TRBD1. This CDR3 region has 14 residues. V trimming: 0 bases; J trimming: 5 bases; junction bases outside the gene matches: 4. Germline lookup yields CDR1 SGDLS and CDR2 YYNGEE. CDR3 in amino acids: CASSVAQGRETQYF. In DNA, the CDR3 is TGTGCCAGCAGCGTAGCACAGGGGCGCGAGACCCAGTACTTC.

CDR3 region: CASSNTGIDADTQYF. The CDR3 DNA follows: TGTGCCAGCAGCAATACAGGGATCGATGCAGATACGCAGTATTTT. The V and J genes are TRBV2 and TRBJ2-3; weak D call: TRBD1 (6 bases). Germline V gives CDR1 SNHLY, CDR2 FYNNEI. Trimming took off 6 bases at V and 4 bases at J, with 17 bases between the two ends. This CDR3 has 15 residues.

The chain links TRBV11-3 to TRBJ2-1; D uncertain. This CDR3 spans 12 amino acids. V lost 5 bases, J lost 6 bases, and 8 bases lay in between. The germline CDR1 and CDR2 sequences are SGHNT and YENEEA. The DNA of the CDR3 is TGTGCCAGCAGCCGAGTCGGCAATGAGCAGTTCTTC. Encoded protein: CASSRVGNEQFF.

The rearrangement joins TRBV7-8 to TRBJ1-5; 8 bases are a match to TRBD1. The germline CDR1 and CDR2 sequences are SGHVS and FQNEAQ. The CDR3 contains 16 residues. V lost 5 bases to trimming and J lost 6 bases; unmatched junction nucleotides: 12. The CDR3 here is CASSPEDRVVGQPQHF. CDR3 nucleotides: TGTGCCAGCAGCCCAGAGGACAGGGTAGTAGGTCAGCCCCAGCATTTT.

This sequence joins TRBV9 and TRBJ2-2; 8 bases are a match to TRBD2. V was pared by 3 bases and J by 4 bases, with 11 bases of the junction left unmatched. The CDR3 sequence is 17 residues long. Per the germline V gene, CDR1 is SGDLS and CDR2 is YYNGEE. The CDR3 nucleotides read TGTGCCAGCAGCGCCCCAAAAGAGCGGGGGTTCACCGGGGAGCTGTTTTTT. Translating it yields CASSAPKERGFTGELFF.

The V call is TRBV4-1, the J call TRBJ1-2; D may be TRBD1 (6 bases). V lost 0 bases to trimming and J lost 5 bases, with 19 bases between them. The CDR3 runs to 17 residues. The germline V gene has CDR1 MGHRA and CDR2 YSYEKL. The CDR3 is CASSQERFAGAGYGYTF. The DNA of the CDR3 is TGCGCCAGCAGCCAAGAAAGGTTTGCGGGGGCTGGGTATGGCTACACCTTC.